This T cell receptor (beta chain) was sequenced for a study of blood T cell repertoires in COVID-19. Background on the study: COVID-19 samples, acute and convalescent, were from the United States, Italy and Spain. The cDNA or gDNA used as material had been derived from T cells, B-cell-depleted T cells, or PBMCs.

Participants had their cohort set by participant-reported clinical history. The data were produced by immunoSEQ multiplex PCR, yet TCRdb's version contains in-frame clones alone and is incomplete. The table records approximately 240,000 clones, under 95% of them present only once. The ends lost 4 bases at V and 4 bases at J; junction bases unmatched: 9. Per germline, CDR1 SGHNT and CDR2 YENEEA. The CDR3 contains 16 residues. The chain couples TRBV11-3 to TRBJ1-2, with 10 positions matching TRBD1. The TCR originated in a young woman who had recovered from COVID-19. The sequenced sample was PBMCs or T cells enriched from blood (not recorded which). The CDR3 coding sequence is TGTGCCAGCAGCTCCTCTGGACAGGGGGATAGCTATGGCTACACCTTC. The encoded protein is CASSSSGQGDSYGYTF.